This T cell receptor (beta chain) comes out of a study of T cell responses to AZD1222 COVID-19 vaccine. General study points: Spike-specific TCR breadth and depth rose after two AZD1222 doses.

Data came from immunoSEQ multiplex PCR; TCRdb stores just in-frame clones and leaves some out. The sample contains about 59,000 clones, 89% of which appear only once. The CDR3 is 12 amino acids. V was trimmed by 5 bases and J by 1 base, leaving 8 bases between them. The germline V gene has CDR1 GTSNPN and CDR2 SVGIG (reference sequence). About this clone: Its specificity is unknown.

The chain recombines TRBV30 with TRBJ1-1; D gene uncertain. The sequencing used peripheral blood, collected 28 days after the second AZD1222 dose. The TCR sequence derives from an adult who received the AZD1222 COVID-19 vaccine. DNA for the CDR3: TGTGCCTGGTCGGACGGGAACACTGAAGCTTTCTTT. Amino acid sequence: CAWSDGNTEAFF.